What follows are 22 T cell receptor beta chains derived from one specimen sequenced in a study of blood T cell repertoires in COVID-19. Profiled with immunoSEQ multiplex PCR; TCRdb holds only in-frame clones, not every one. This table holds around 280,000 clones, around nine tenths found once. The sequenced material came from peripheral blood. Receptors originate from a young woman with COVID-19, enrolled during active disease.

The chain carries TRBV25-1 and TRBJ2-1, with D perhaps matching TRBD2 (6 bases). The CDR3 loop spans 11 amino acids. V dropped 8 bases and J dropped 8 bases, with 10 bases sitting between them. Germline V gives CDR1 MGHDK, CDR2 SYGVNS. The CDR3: CASGRSHEQFF. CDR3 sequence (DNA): TGTGCCAGCGGGAGGAGCCATGAGCAGTTCTTC.

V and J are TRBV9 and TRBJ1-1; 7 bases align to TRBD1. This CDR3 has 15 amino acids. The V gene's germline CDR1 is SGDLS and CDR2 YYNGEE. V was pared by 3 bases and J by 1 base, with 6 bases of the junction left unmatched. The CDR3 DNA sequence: TGTGCCAGCAGCGGATACAGGGGTGCGAACACTGAAGCTTTCTTT. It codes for CASSGYRGANTEAFF.

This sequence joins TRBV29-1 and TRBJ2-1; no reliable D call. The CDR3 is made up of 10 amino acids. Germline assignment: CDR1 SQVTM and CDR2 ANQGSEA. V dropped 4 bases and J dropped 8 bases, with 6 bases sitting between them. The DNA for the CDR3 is TGCAGCGTTGCTGTCCATGAGCAGTTCTTC. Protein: CSVAVHEQFF.

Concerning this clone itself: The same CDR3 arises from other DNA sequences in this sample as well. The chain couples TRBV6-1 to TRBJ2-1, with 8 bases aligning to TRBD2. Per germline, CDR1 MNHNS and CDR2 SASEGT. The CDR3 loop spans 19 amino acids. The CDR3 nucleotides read TGTCCCCGCAGTGACGGGGGTTCGGGGGGGCCTTTCGATGGGGCTGAGCAGTTCTTC. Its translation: CPRSDGGSGGPFDGAEQFF.

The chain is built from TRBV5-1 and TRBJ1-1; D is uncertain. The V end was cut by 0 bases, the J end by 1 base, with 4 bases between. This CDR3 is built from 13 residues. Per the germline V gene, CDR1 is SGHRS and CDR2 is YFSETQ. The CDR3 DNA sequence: TGCGCCAGCAGCTTGGCCAGGAACACTGAAGCTTTCTTT. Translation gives CASSLARNTEAFF. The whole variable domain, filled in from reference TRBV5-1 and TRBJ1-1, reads KAGVTQTPRYLIKTRGQQVTLSCSPISGHRSVSWYQQTPGQGLQFLFEYFSETQRNKGNFPGRFSGRQFSNSRSEMNVSTLELGDSALYLCASSLARNTEAFFGQGTRLTVV.

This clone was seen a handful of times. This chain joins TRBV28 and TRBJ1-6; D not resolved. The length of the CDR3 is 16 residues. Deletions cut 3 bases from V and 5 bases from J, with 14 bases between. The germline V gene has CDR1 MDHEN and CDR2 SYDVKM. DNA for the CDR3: TGTGCCAGCAGTTTCTCACATACTAAAAATAATTCACCCCTCCACTTT. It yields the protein CASSFSHTKNNSPLHF.

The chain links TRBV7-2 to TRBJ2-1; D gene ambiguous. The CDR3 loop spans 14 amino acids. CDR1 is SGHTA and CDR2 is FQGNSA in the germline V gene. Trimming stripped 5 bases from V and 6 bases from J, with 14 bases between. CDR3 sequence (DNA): TGTGCCAGCAGCGAGACTCTACAAAGCAATGAGCAGTTCTTC. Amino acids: CASSETLQSNEQFF.

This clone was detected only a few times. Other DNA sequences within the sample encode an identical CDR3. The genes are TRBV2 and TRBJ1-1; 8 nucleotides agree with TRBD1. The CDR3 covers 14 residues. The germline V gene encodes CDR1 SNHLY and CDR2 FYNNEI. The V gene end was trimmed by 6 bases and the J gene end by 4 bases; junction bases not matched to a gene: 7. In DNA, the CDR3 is TGTGCCAGCAGAGTCCAGGGGGCTAGCACTGAAGCTTTCTTT. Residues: CASRVQGASTEAFF.

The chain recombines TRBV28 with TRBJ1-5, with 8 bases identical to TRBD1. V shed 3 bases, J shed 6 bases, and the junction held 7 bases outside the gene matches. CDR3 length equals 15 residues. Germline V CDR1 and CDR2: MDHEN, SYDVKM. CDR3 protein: CASSLLDRDGQPQHF. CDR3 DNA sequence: TGTGCCAGCAGTTTGTTGGACAGGGATGGTCAGCCCCAGCATTTT. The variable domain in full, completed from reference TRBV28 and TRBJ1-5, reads DVKVTQSSRYLVKRTGEKVFLECVQDMDHENMFWYRQDPGLGLRLIYFSYDVKMKEKGDIPEGYSVSREKKERFSLILESASTNQTSMYLCASSLLDRDGQPQHFGDGTRLSIL.

DNA for the CDR3: TGTGCCAGTGGGGGACTAGCGGGAGACCTCTCCTACGGTGAGCAGTTCTTC. Its translation is CASGGLAGDLSYGEQFF. V gene TRBV27 combines with J gene TRBJ2-1, with 14 bases matching TRBD2. V trimming: 9 bases; J trimming: 9 bases; junction bases outside the gene matches: 16. Germline V gene data show CDR1 as MNHEY and CDR2 as SMNVEV (reference sequence). The CDR3 covers 17 residues.

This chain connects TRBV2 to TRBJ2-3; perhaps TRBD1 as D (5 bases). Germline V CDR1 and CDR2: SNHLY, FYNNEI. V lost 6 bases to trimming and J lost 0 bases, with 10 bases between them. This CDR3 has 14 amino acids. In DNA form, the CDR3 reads TGTGCCAGCAGGCTCCAGGGAAGCACAGATACGCAGTATTTT. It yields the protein CASRLQGSTDTQYF.

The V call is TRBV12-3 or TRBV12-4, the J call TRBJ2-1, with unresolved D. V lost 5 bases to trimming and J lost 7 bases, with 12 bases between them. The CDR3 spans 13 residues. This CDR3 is CASSPPSANEQFF. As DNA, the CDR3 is TGTGCCAGCAGTCCCCCGAGTGCGAATGAGCAGTTCTTC.

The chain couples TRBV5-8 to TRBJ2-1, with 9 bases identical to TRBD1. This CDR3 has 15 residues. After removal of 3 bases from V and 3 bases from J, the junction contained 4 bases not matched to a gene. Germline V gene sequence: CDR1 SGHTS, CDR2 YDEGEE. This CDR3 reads CASSSDRGDYNEQFF. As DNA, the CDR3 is TGTGCCAGCAGCTCGGACAGGGGCGACTACAATGAGCAGTTCTTC. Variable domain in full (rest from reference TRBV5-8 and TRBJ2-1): EAGVTQSPTHLIKTRGQQATLRCSPISGHTSVYWYQQALGLGLQFLLWYDEGEERNRGNFPPRFSGRQFPNYSSELNVNALELEDSALYLCASSSDRGDYNEQFFGPGTRLTVL.

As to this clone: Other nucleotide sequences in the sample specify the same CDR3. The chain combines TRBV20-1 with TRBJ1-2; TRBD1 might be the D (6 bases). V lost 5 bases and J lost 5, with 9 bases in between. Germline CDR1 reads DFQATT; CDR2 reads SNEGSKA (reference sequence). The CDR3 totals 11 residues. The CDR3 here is CSAGTGYGYTF. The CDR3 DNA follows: TGCAGTGCTGGAACAGGGTATGGCTACACCTTC.

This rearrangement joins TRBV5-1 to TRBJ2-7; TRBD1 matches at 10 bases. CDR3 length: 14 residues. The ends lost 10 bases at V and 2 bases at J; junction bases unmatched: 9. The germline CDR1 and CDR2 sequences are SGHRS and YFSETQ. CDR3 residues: CASNTGTGAYEQYF. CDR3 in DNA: TGCGCCTCCAATACCGGGACAGGGGCCTACGAGCAGTACTTC. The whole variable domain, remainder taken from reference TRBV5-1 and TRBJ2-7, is KAGVTQTPRYLIKTRGQQVTLSCSPISGHRSVSWYQQTPGQGLQFLFEYFSETQRNKGNFPGRFSGRQFSNSRSEMNVSTLELGDSALYLCASNTGTGAYEQYFGPGTRLTVT.

The chain's CDR3 is CASSLVGAGAKNIQYF. CDR3 nucleotide sequence: TGCGCCAGCAGCTTGGTGGGGGCCGGCGCCAAAAACATTCAGTACTTC. V and J are TRBV5-1 and TRBJ2-4, with D possibly being TRBD1 (6 bases). The V gene lost 0 bases and the J gene lost 1 base, with 11 bases spanning the gap. CDR1 SGHRS and CDR2 YFSETQ come from the germline V gene. The CDR3 contains 16 residues.

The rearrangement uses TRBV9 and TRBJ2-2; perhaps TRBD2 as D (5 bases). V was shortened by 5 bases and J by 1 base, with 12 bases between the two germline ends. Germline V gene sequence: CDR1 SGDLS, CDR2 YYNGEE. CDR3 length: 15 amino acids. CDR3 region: CASSAELGNTGELFF. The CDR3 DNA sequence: TGTGCCAGCAGTGCCGAACTAGGGAACACCGGGGAGCTGTTTTTT. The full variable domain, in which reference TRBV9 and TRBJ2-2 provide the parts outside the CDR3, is DSGVTQTPKHLITATGQRVTLRCSPRSGDLSVYWYQQSLDQGLQFLIQYYNGEERAKGNILERFSAQQFPDLHSELNLSSLELGDSALYFCASSAELGNTGELFFGEGSRLTVL.

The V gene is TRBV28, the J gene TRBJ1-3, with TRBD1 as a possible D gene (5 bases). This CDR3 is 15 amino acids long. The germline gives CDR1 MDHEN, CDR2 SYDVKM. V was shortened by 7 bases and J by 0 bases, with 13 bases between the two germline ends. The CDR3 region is CASIPPGLSGNTIYF. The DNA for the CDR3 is TGTGCCAGCATTCCTCCGGGACTCTCTGGAAACACCATATATTTT.

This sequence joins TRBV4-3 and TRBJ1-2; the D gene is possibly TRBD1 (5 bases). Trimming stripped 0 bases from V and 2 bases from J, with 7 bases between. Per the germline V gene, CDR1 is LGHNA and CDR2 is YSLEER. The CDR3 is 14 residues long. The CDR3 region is CASSQEQGNYGYTF. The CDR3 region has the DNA TGCGCCAGCAGCCAAGAGCAGGGAAACTATGGCTACACCTTC.

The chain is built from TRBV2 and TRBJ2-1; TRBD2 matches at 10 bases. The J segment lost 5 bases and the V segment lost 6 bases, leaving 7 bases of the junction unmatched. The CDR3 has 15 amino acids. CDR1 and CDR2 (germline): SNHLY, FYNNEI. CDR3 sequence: CASRTRTSGNNEQFF. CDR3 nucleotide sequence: TGTGCCAGCAGGACCCGGACTAGCGGAAACAATGAGCAGTTCTTC.

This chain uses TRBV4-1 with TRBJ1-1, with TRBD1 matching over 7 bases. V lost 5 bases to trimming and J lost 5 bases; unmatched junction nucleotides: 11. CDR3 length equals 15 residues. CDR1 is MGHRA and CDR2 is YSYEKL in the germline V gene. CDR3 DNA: TGCGCCAGCAGCTTGCAGGGGGGCCGCGCGACTGAAGCTTTCTTT. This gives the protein CASSLQGGRATEAFF.

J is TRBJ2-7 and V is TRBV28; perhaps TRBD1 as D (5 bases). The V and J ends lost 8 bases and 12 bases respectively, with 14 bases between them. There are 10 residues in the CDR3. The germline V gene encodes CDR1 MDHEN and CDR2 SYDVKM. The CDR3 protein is CASGWGYRYF. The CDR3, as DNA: TGTGCCAGCGGGTGGGGCTACCGGTACTTC.